This T cell receptor (beta chain) was captured in a study of blood T cell repertoires in COVID-19. Study overall: There were acute and convalescent COVID-19 samples, and they came from the United States, Italy and Spain. The cDNA or gDNA used as material had been derived from T cells, B-cell-depleted T cells, or PBMCs.

This clone was counted a single time. There are 16 residues in the CDR3. Germline values: CDR1 SGHNT, CDR2 YYREEE (reference sequence). J was trimmed by 5 bases and V by 4 bases; bases with no gene match: 10. In the original analysis: Nucleated cell number was recorded as an estimate derived from reference gene primer amplification. Method: immunoSEQ multiplex PCR; TCRdb's copy keeps in-frame clones and lacks some. D and trimming were read from the DNA, whereas the V and J calls and clone size are those reported in that table. The sample shows 140,000 to 150,000 clones, 60% to 80% of them seen only once.

The sample was peripheral blood. The genes are TRBV5-4 and TRBJ2-2, with 8 bases matching TRBD1. The receptor comes from a man aged 45 to 65 with active or convalescent COVID-19. The CDR3 DNA reads TGTGCCAGCAGCCTTGGGGGCAGGGGGCGGACCGGGGAGCTGTTTTTT. It specifies CASSLGGRGRTGELFF.